Described below is a single T cell receptor (beta chain) sequence and its context. This clonotype appeared a few times. Its antigen is currently not known. Base qualities are not recorded, but no much larger clone differs from it by a single base. From cysteine to phenylalanine, the CDR3 is 15 amino acids long. Only the CDR3 DNA is retained, 45 bases long and in frame from the first base. The V end loses 4 bases and the J end loses 7 bases, and a stretch of 17 bases separates them. Sequences MGHRA (CDR1) and YSYEKL (CDR2) are obtained from the germline V gene. Ficoll-Paque density gradient centrifugation was used to isolate PBMCs. The listed sequencing device is Illumina NovaSeq 6000. TCRalpha and TCRbeta cDNA libraries were built by 5'RACE with constant-segment primers, adding sample barcodes and unique molecular identifiers. RNA was extracted from every sample with Trizol reagent. Libraries were amplified in two PCR steps, with a second sample barcode and Illumina TruSeq adapters added in the second step. Sequencing of libraries was performed on an Illumina NovaSeq with 2 x 150 bp paired-end reads. In the source study's methods: Demultiplexing of reads and collapsing into UMI-guided consensus sequences were performed with migec v1.2.7. Using mixcr v2.1.11, the UMI consensuses were aligned to TRA and TRB V and J templates and assembled into clonotypes. A clonotype was counted as expanded or contracted only when both edgeR and NoisET called the clonotype significant, with the noise models trained on biological replicates. edgeR calls used a false discovery rate-adjusted p below 0.01 and a log2 fold-change threshold of 1. As an exploratory analysis of dynamics, max-normalized trajectories of the 1000 most abundant clonotypes were examined with PCA combined with hierarchical clustering. Separately sequenced CD4+ and CD8+ repertoires were used to assign a CD4 or CD8 phenotype to each responding clone. Using fastp at Q25 and MiXCR, TCRdb reprocessed the public reads and kept productive beta chains. For every CDR3 protein sequence, its rows merge into one entry that carries the most common genes and DNA. It is TCRdb's table, rather than the study itself, that gives the V and J calls and clone size. The sample includes fewer than 400,000 distinct CDR3 sequences, with more than 15% observed a single time. 20% to 25% of the sample is in the top ten clones.

This record belongs to a study of T-cell memory formation after mild COVID-19 (dated by TCRdb to about 2021). Study-wide context: TCR sequence clusters from the two donors were found to be largely donor specific. T-cell clones expanding and contracting after mild COVID-19 in two donors were tracked by longitudinal TCRalpha and TCRbeta repertoire sequencing. The cohort was made up of two young adult volunteers, one female and one male, who were previously healthy.

General findings and caveats noted by the study authors: Balanced CD4/CD8 phenotypes were observed for clones contracting from day 15 to 85, whereas a bias towards CD4+ was observed for a second wave of clones expanding from day 15 to 37. The study covered only a couple of mild cases, and larger cohorts including severe cases with pre-infection samples were considered necessary. Whether the second-wave clones peaking on day 37 were SARS-CoV-2 specific was not confirmed. Contracting CD4+ clones were located mainly in the CM and EM memory subsets, whereas CD8+ clones were found to be enriched in EMRA. The detection of some responding clones in pre-infection memory suggests that pre-existing cross-reactive memory T cells joined the SARS-CoV-2 response.

The sample comprised PBMCs or a T cell subset sorted from them (not recorded which). This TCR came from a man aged 18 to 30 who had mild COVID-19 (a few samples of this study predate the infection). The sample titles of this study are shuffled in the database, so cell type and time point are left out; the donor was told from shared clones. Rearrangement joined TRBV4-1 to TRBJ2-1; no D gene is confidently identified. The CDR3 corresponds to CASSPDGSPGNEQFF. The DNA sequence is TGCGCCAGCAGCCCGGACGGGTCCCCTGGGAATGAGCAGTTCTTC.